This is a list of T cell receptor beta chains from one sample in a study of early stage breast cancer tumors. Sequenced by immunoSEQ multiplex PCR; TCRdb stores in-frame clones only, minus some. Of some 30,000 clones in the sample, around 67% were seen once. The sequencing input was breast tumor tissue. All receptors derive from a person in their thirties with breast cancer. The CDR3 runs from the conserved cysteine through the conserved F or W. D genes are given only for firm matches. Some rows have no size entry. The others give once, few or many, or a class for an expanded clone.

j_call | clone_size | d_call | v_call | cdr3_nt | cdr3_aa
TRBJ2-3 | NA | NA | TRBV30 | TGTGCCTGGAGTGTACGAGCGTCTAGCACAGATACGCAGTATTTT | CAWSVRASSTDTQYF
TRBJ2-2 | NA | TRBD2 | TRBV4-2 | TGTGCCAGCGGACTAGCGGGAGGGCCAGACACCGGGGAGCTGTTTTTT | CASGLAGGPDTGELFF
TRBJ1-3 | NA | NA | TRBV2 | TGTGCCAGCAGTGAGGAGGGAGGTGGAAACACCATATATTTT | CASSEEGGGNTIYF
TRBJ2-1 | NA | TRBD2 | TRBV7-9 | TGTGCCAGCAGCTCCAGCGGGGGGAAAGGAGCCAATGAGCAGTTCTTC | CASSSSGGKGANEQFF
TRBJ1-2 | NA | TRBD1 | TRBV7-9 | TGTGCCAGCAGCTTTTCGGAGGGGGCGCTTAATGGCTACACCTTC | CASSFSEGALNGYTF
TRBJ2-7 | NA | TRBD2 | TRBV14 | TGTGCCAGCAGCCAAGCTAGCGGGCCTTCCTACGAGCAGTACTTC | CASSQASGPSYEQYF
TRBJ2-7 | NA | NA | TRBV25-1 | TGTGCCAGCAGTGAATATATGGGGATGGGGCAGTACTTC | CASSEYMGMGQYF
TRBJ2-3 | NA | NA | TRBV5-6 | TGTGCCAGCTCCATAAGCGGAGTTCAGTATTTT | CASSISGVQYF
TRBJ2-7 | few | TRBD1 | TRBV6-6 | TGTGCCAGCAGCCAACAGGGGATCTACGAGCAGTACTTC | CASSQQGIYEQYF
TRBJ1-1 | NA | TRBD1 | TRBV29-1 | TGCAGCGTCGGGACAGGGGGCAAAGCTTTCTTT | CSVGTGGKAFF
TRBJ2-1 | NA | NA | TRBV27 | TGTGCCAGCAGTTTATTAGGCAATGAGCAGTTCTTC | CASSLLGNEQFF
TRBJ2-7 | NA | TRBD1 | TRBV28 | TGTGCCAGCAGTTTATCTCAGGGGGTCGGGTCCTACGAGCAGTACTTC | CASSLSQGVGSYEQYF
TRBJ2-7 | NA | NA | TRBV7-6 | TGTGCCAGCAGCTTAGGAGGAGGCCAGGACGACGAGCAGTACTTC | CASSLGGGQDDEQYF
TRBJ1-1 | NA | TRBD1 | TRBV5-1 | TGCGCCAGCAGATGGGGACAGGGTCAGGACACTGAAGCTTTCTTT | CASRWGQGQDTEAFF
TRBJ1-6 | few | NA | TRBV7-7 | TGTGCTAGCAGGCGACAGAGCTCCTATAATTCACCCCTCCACTTT | CASRRQSSYNSPLHF
TRBJ1-2 | once | TRBD1 | TRBV7-9 | TGTGCCAGCAGCTCCCCGGACAGGGGCTTAGATGGCTACACCTTC | CASSSPDRGLDGYTF
TRBJ1-1 | few | NA | TRBV30 | TGTGCCTGGAGCTCCTACCTGGGACGGTTCAACACTGAAGCTTTCTTT | CAWSSYLGRFNTEAFF
TRBJ2-1 | NA | NA | TRBV7-2 | TGTGCCAGCAGCTTAGCGTCCCGGGTGGAGGAGCAGTTCTTC | CASSLASRVEEQFF
TRBJ2-7 | few | NA | TRBV27 | TGTGCCAGCAGTTCTCGAGTGGTCCTCGAGCAGTACTTC | CASSSRVVLEQYF
TRBJ2-3 | NA | NA | TRBV29-1 | TGCAGCGTTGCCGACTTTTGGCCCCCAGATACGCAGTATTTT | CSVADFWPPDTQYF
TRBJ2-7 | NA | NA | TRBV7-2 | TGTGCCAGCAGCTTACCGCGGGCAGGGGACTACGAGCAGTACTTC | CASSLPRAGDYEQYF
TRBJ2-2 | NA | NA | TRBV7-3 | TGTGCCAGCAGCGTGGGGGACACCGGGGAGCTGTTTTTT | CASSVGDTGELFF
TRBJ1-4 | NA | NA | TRBV2 | TGTGCCAGCAGTACCAGGGGAGGGGATGAAAAACTGTTTTTT | CASSTRGGDEKLFF
TRBJ2-5 | NA | TRBD2 | TRBV15 | TGTGCCACCAGCAGAGTGGCGGGAGGAGAGACCCAGTACTTC | CATSRVAGGETQYF
TRBJ2-7 | few | NA | TRBV7-9 | TGTGCCAGCAGCCTCGATGGGGGACACGAGCAGTACTTC | CASSLDGGHEQYF
TRBJ1-2 | few | TRBD1 | TRBV7-9 | TGTGCCAGCAGCCGGCCCCCGACAGGGAACTATGGCTACACCTTC | CASSRPPTGNYGYTF
TRBJ2-3 | NA | TRBD1 | TRBV6-1 | TGTGCCAGCAGTGAGCTCATTGGGACAGGGTACCTCACCCCCCCAGATACGCAGTATTTT | CASSELIGTGYLTPPDTQYF
TRBJ2-1 | NA | TRBD2 | TRBV19 | TGTGCCAGTAGTATAGATGATAGCGGGGGGTACAATGAGCAGTTCTTC | CASSIDDSGGYNEQFF
TRBJ1-3 | NA | NA | TRBV30 | TGTGCCTGGTCGGACACGGGGAGAGGAAACACCATATATTTT | CAWSDTGRGNTIYF
TRBJ1-5 | few | NA | TRBV18 | TGTGCCAGCTCACCACAGGGGGATCAGCCCCAGCATTTT | CASSPQGDQPQHF
TRBJ2-7 | NA | NA | TRBV4-1 | TGCGCCAGCAGCCTCCCTTCGGGGGGCCACCACGAGCAGTACTTC | CASSLPSGGHHEQYF
TRBJ2-5 | NA | TRBD2 | TRBV30 | TGTGCCTGGAGTGAACTAGCGGGAGGGCCCGAGACCCAGTACTTC | CAWSELAGGPETQYF
TRBJ2-7 | NA | TRBD2 | TRBV5-1 | TGCGCCAGCAGCCGTCAAGTTAGGGGACGGGGGGTGCTAGCGGGAGCAGACGAGCAGTACTTC | CASSRQVRGRGVLAGADEQYF
TRBJ1-3 | NA | NA | TRBV7-9 | TGTGCCAGCAGCGCAGCTTATATCACAGGAAGAAACACCATATATTTT | CASSAAYITGRNTIYF
TRBJ2-7 | NA | NA | TRBV30 | TGTGCCTGGGTAGAGAGTTACGAGCAGTACTTC | CAWVESYEQYF
TRBJ2-5 | NA | TRBD2 | TRBV7-2 | TGTGCCAGCAGCCCTCACCTCGCTAGCGGGAGTTTGGGGACCCAGTACTTC | CASSPHLASGSLGTQYF
TRBJ2-1 | NA | TRBD2 | TRBV7-2 | TGTGCCAGCTCATTTCTAACTAGCGGGAGTTCTTGGAATGAGCAGTTCTTC | CASSFLTSGSSWNEQFF
TRBJ2-1 | few | TRBD2 | TRBV29-1 | TGCAGCGTTCGACGGGTCGCGGGAGGGCACAATGAGCAGTTCTTC | CSVRRVAGGHNEQFF
TRBJ2-7 | NA | TRBD1 | TRBV6-1 | TGTGCCAGCAGTGAAGCCCCGGACAGGGTCTACGAGCAGTACTTC | CASSEAPDRVYEQYF
TRBJ2-7 | NA | NA | TRBV7-3 | TGTGCCAGCAGCCACGACAGAGACGGGGAGCAGTACTTC | CASSHDRDGEQYF
TRBJ1-1 | NA | NA | TRBV7-3 | TGTGCCAGCAGCCAAAATATGAACACTGAAGCTTTCTTT | CASSQNMNTEAFF
TRBJ2-1 | NA | NA | TRBV4-3 | TGCGCCAGCAGCCATCAGCGGACCTCCTACAATGAGCAGTTCTTC | CASSHQRTSYNEQFF
TRBJ1-5 | NA | TRBD1 | TRBV7-8 | TGTGCCAGCAGCTCATTAGGTCGGGACAGGGGCGCTGTTTTTGGGGCGCGCCAGCATTTT | CASSSLGRDRGAVFGARQHF
TRBJ1-2 | NA | NA | TRBV6-1 | TGTGCCAGCACCCCCGCCAGCGGGAACTATGGCTACACCTTC | CASTPASGNYGYTF
TRBJ2-7 | NA | NA | TRBV27 | TGTGCCAGCAGGGGGCTTGGCGGTTGGGAGCAGTACTTC | CASRGLGGWEQYF
TRBJ1-2 | NA | NA | TRBV30 | TGTGCCTGGAGGAGGGGGGCTGGTGGCTACACCTTC | CAWRRGAGGYTF
TRBJ1-2 | NA | NA | TRBV5-6 | TGTGCCAGCACCCAATTGACAGGTGATCGTTTCTACACCTTC | CASTQLTGDRFYTF